Below are 12 T cell receptor beta chains sequenced from a single sample in a study of OX40 agonist ivuxolimab in advanced cancers. Method: immunoSEQ multiplex PCR; TCRdb's copy keeps in-frame clones and lacks some. Among around 120,000 clones listed, more than 80% were seen once. The sequenced sample was CD4+ or CD8+ T cells sorted from blood, obtained in a trial of the OX40 agonist ivuxolimab. These TCRs come from an adult with an advanced solid tumor such as melanoma, head and neck, liver or kidney cancer.

With respect to this clone: A read error may account for a junction end that differs from germline. The chain is built from TRBV28 and TRBJ1-5; D call uncertain. CDR1 MDHEN and CDR2 SYDVKM come from the germline V gene. The CDR3 totals 11 residues. In DNA form, the CDR3 reads TGTGCCAGCATCGTGGGAAATAAAAGGTATTTT. This encodes CASIVGNKRYF.

This clone was picked up a small number of times. This rearrangement joins TRBV10-3 to TRBJ1-5; 7 bases fit TRBD1. CDR1 and CDR2 (germline): ENHRY, SYGVKD. The CDR3 extends over 17 amino acids. Losses at the gene ends were 3 bases for V and 5 bases for J; bases not matched to a gene: 13. The CDR3 protein is CAISEGGGKRGYQPQHF. DNA for the CDR3: TGTGCCATCAGTGAAGGAGGGGGCAAAAGGGGCTATCAGCCCCAGCATTTT.

The genes are TRBV28 and TRBJ1-3; 7 nucleotides agree with TRBD1. Trimming cost V 6 bases and J 9 bases; bases outside gene matches: 8. CDR3 size: 13 residues. Germline-derived CDR1 and CDR2 are MDHEN and SYDVKM. CDR3 coding DNA: TGTGCCAGCAGCCCCGGACAGGAGCCCACCATATATTTT. Translated: CASSPGQEPTIYF.

Comments on this clone: The sample contains more than one DNA sequence encoding this CDR3. This chain joins TRBV6-1 and TRBJ2-7, with no clear D. The germline V gene has CDR1 MNHNS and CDR2 SASEGT. CDR3 size: 12 residues. V lost 2 bases and J lost 7, with 9 bases in between. CDR3 bases: TGTGCCAGCAGTGAACTGGGTTGGGAGCAGTACTTC. Translated, it gives CASSELGWEQYF.

The gene calls are TRBV18 and TRBJ2-5, with D unresolved. The CDR3 has 12 amino acids. The V and J ends lost 3 bases and 5 bases respectively, with 7 bases between them. CDR1 KGHSH and CDR2 LQKENI come from the germline V gene. For the CDR3, the DNA is TGTGCCAGCTCACCGCGCCTCGAGACCCAGTACTTC. Translating it yields CASSPRLETQYF.

The rearrangement joins TRBV19 to TRBJ2-1, with D possibly being TRBD2 (6 bases). V lost 6 bases, J lost 4 bases, and 22 bases lay in between. CDR3 length equals 17 residues. From germline, CDR1 is LNHDA and CDR2 SQIVND (reference sequence). The CDR3, as DNA: TGTGCCAGTAGAGAAAGGGTGGGTGGAGGGAGTTACAATGAGCAGTTCTTC. Translating it yields CASRERVGGGSYNEQFF.

J is TRBJ2-5 and V is TRBV2; 8 bases line up with TRBD2. After removal of 4 bases from V and 2 bases from J, the junction contained 6 bases not matched to a gene. The length of the CDR3 is 15 residues. From germline, CDR1 is SNHLY and CDR2 FYNNEI. CDR3 DNA sequence: TGTGCCAGCAGTGGTTTGTCTAGCGGGCAAGAGACCCAGTACTTC. Its protein product is CASSGLSSGQETQYF.

V is TRBV28 and J is TRBJ1-6; D gene unclear. V shed 6 bases and J shed 7 bases, with 13 bases lying between them. The CDR3 has 14 residues. In germline, CDR1 is MDHEN, CDR2 SYDVKM. The CDR3 DNA reads as TGTGCCAGCAGCCCATCGACGGGGAATTCACCCCTCCACTTT. The encoded protein is CASSPSTGNSPLHF.

This clone was seen once. The chain has TRBV11-3 and TRBJ2-1; D ambiguous. Germline CDR1 is SGHNT and CDR2 is YENEEA. The CDR3 covers 12 residues. Trimming took 4 bases from V and 3 from J, leaving 4 bases between them. DNA of the CDR3: TGTGCCAGCAGCTCCGACTACAATGAGCAGTTCTTC. Its translation: CASSSDYNEQFF.

The chain joins TRBV11-2 to TRBJ1-6; D is undetermined. The V gene's germline CDR1 is SGHAT and CDR2 FQNNGV. The CDR3 covers 12 residues. Trimming removed 0 bases at V and 15 bases at J, with 9 bases between. For the CDR3, the DNA is TGTGCCAGCAGCTTAGATTCCAGGCTCCTCCACTTT. Translating it yields CASSLDSRLLHF.

The chain combines TRBV19 with TRBJ1-6, with unresolved D. CDR1 and CDR2 (germline): LNHDA, SQIVND (reference sequence). CDR3 length equals 13 residues. Trimming left V 5 bases short and J 7 bases short, with 9 bases between. The CDR3 here is CASSGSRNSPLHF. CDR3 bases: TGTGCCAGTAGTGGAAGCAGAAATTCACCCCTCCACTTT.

The chain combines TRBV27 with TRBJ2-5, with a weak D call TRBD1 (6 bases). This CDR3 spans 15 amino acids. From germline, CDR1 is MNHEY and CDR2 SMNVEV (reference sequence). Trimming left V 2 bases short and J 4 bases short, with 14 bases between. The CDR3 sequence is CASSLGQPVGETQYF. The CDR3 DNA sequence: TGTGCCAGCAGTTTAGGACAGCCGGTGGGAGAGACCCAGTACTTC.